The rows below give T cell receptor beta chains drawn from one sample of a study of cytomegalovirus exposure and HLA in healthy donors. Clones were sequenced by immunoSEQ multiplex PCR, and TCRdb holds only the in-frame ones, with some missing. The table records about 170,000 clones, approximately 81% of them present only once. Sequenced input: PBMCs. These receptors originate from a man younger than 45 in good health and CMV-seropositive. CDR3s leave out the opening cysteine and the closing phenylalanine or tryptophan. The size field is filled for only some rows; it gives once, few, many or a size class.

size | J | V | CDR3
. | TRBJ2-1 | TRBV9 | ASSVAGTSGSNEQF
. | TRBJ1-1 | TRBV5-1 | ASKEGMNTEAF
. | TRBJ2-7 | TRBV20-1 | SRLAGDEQY
. | TRBJ2-1 | TRBV30 | ACDERELYNEQF
. | TRBJ1-1 | TRBV7-9 | ASSSQGNTEAF
. | TRBJ2-5 | TRBV2 | ASRGNIAGGGDQY
few | TRBJ1-2 | TRBV4-3 | ASSQDRRIYT
few | TRBJ2-7 | TRBV5-1 | ASSSGQGRFHEQY
. | TRBJ2-3 | TRBV4-1 | ASSQVVAGVDPPDTQY
. | TRBJ2-5 | TRBV2 | ASRKTSGTQETQY
. | TRBJ2-1 | TRBV6-5 | ASSRSSARYNEQF
. | TRBJ2-2 | TRBV7-9 | SSSQKSGRAFSTGELF
. | TRBJ2-1 | TRBV27 | ASSLESSYNEQF
few | TRBJ2-1 | TRBV7-3 | ASSPGTSGNEQF
. | TRBJ2-3 | TRBV7-9 | ASSLSTTDTQY
. | TRBJ2-1 | TRBV5-4 | ASSARGIAASYNEQF
. | TRBJ2-1 | TRBV7-9 | ASSLDGGRGNEQF
. | TRBJ2-5 | TRBV7-2 | ASSLVDRGSQY
. | TRBJ2-7 | TRBV11-2 | ASSLGPVSYEQY
. | TRBJ2-3 | TRBV4-3 | ASSLGLADTDTQY
. | TRBJ2-5 | TRBV7-6 | ASSLGPTGTQY
few | TRBJ1-1 | TRBV6-6 | ASSHSQGVNTEAF
. | TRBJ2-1 | TRBV18 | ASSDSSGISEQF
. | TRBJ2-2 | TRBV7-3 | ASSLTRPGLAGDTGELF
few | TRBJ1-5 | TRBV29-1 | SVETGQPQH
. | TRBJ2-7 | TRBV5-4 | ASSLSPSGSYEQY
. | TRBJ2-1 | TRBV11-3 | ASSPRGLALYNEQF
. | TRBJ1-1 | TRBV6-5 | ASSSNRVRTEAF
. | TRBJ1-3 | TRBV19 | ASTLEGDSGNTIY
. | TRBJ1-2 | TRBV5-1 | ASSLEYSVDGYT
once | TRBJ1-1 | TRBV18 | ASSKVRDSWEAF
few | TRBJ1-4 | TRBV5-4 | ASSGQGPNEKLF
. | TRBJ1-2 | TRBV19 | ASSMEEGYGYT
. | TRBJ2-1 | TRBV7-9 | ASSLRDMDEQF
. | TRBJ2-1 | TRBV5-1 | ASSDALGLLNEQF
. | TRBJ1-5 | TRBV19 | ASSVTRTVNQPQH
. | TRBJ1-1 | TRBV6-6 | ASSYPQGTEAF
. | TRBJ1-4 | TRBV19 | ASSILLSNEKLF
few | TRBJ2-4 | TRBV6-5 | ASRGVAGAKNIQY